The entry below gives a single T cell receptor beta chain sequence along with its context. The table lists this clonotype with a few counts. The target of this receptor is not known. Base qualities are not recorded, but no much larger clone differs from it by a single base. The treatment or condition label here, explained by the study, means: allogeneic hematopoietic cell transplantation with graft depleted of TCRalphabeta T cells and CD19 B cells. The children who served as transplant recipients had been given grafts of TCRalphabeta/CD19-depleted allogeneic hematopoietic cells. V and J are truncated by 7 bases and 0 bases respectively, leaving an intervening sequence of 17 bases. Taken from cysteine to phenylalanine, the CDR3 has 15 residues. The kept DNA is CDR3 alone, 45 bases in frame from the first base. The germline V gene (reference sequence) yields DFQATT for CDR1 and SNEGSKA for CDR2. These data are taken from a study of T-cell reconstitution after alpha-beta-depleted transplantation in children (dated by TCRdb to 2016 to 2017). In the study overall: The study quantitatively tracked T-cell immune reconstitution after TCRalphabeta/CD19-depleted allogeneic hematopoietic cell transplantation in children using TCR repertoire profiling.

Study-wide findings and limitations: Apparently early alphabetaT-cell count recovery about two months after transplant reportedly relied on only several hundred rapidly expanded clones derived from non-depleted graft cells. Over subsequent months, a decline in hyperexpanded clone frequencies was noted, and after one year, T-cell counts and TCRbeta diversity were mostly ascribed to newly produced T cells. In some patients, high TCRbeta diversity at day 60 was attributed to recipient T cells and intrathymic progenitors that had survived conditioning.

The receptor library was made with PCR. Data came from an Illumina HiSeq 2500. To normalize quantification of the TCRbeta repertoire, the TCR libraries were built with molecular barcoding that relied on unique molecular identifiers. The public sequencing data were trimmed at Q25 with fastp and processed into clonotypes with MiXCR by TCRdb, which kept only in-frame beta chains. Duplicate CDR3 protein sequences are folded into a single record with the most common DNA and genes. This sample gives 200,000 to 250,000 distinct CDR3 sequences in total; about 24% of them show up just once. The ten largest clones represent about 5% of the sample.

The sample consisted of PBMCs, mostly from graft donor cells, taken 360 days after TCRalphabeta/CD19-depleted stem cell transplant. The rearranged segments are TRBV20-1 and TRBJ2-3; the D call could be TRBD1 or TRBD2, with each sharing 6 bases. The TCR sequence derives from a female patient aged 2 to 10 who had a stem cell transplant for congenital amegakaryocytic thrombocytopenia, so the T cells may come from the graft donor. The DNA sequence reads TGCAGTGTCCCGAAGGGGGGCGTCAGCACAGATACGCAGTATTTT. This sequence encodes CSVPKGGVSTDTQYF.